This TCR beta chain was identified in a study of blood T cell repertoires in COVID-19. Across the whole study: PBMCs, B-cell-depleted T cells, or T cells were the source of the cDNA or gDNA that made up the material.

Only in-frame clones appear in the TCRdb table, and some are missing; sequencing was by immunoSEQ multiplex PCR. Of 200,000 to 250,000 clones listed, around four fifths were seen once; the top ten hold 7.5% to 9.5%. V lost 4 bases and J lost 0; bases outside the gene matches: 4. Germline V gene data show CDR1 as SGHRS and CDR2 as YFSETQ. This CDR3 comprises 15 residues. The sequencing sample was made of peripheral blood. The chain combines TRBV5-1 with TRBJ1-5; TRBD1 matches 7 bases. This sequence was found in a woman older than 75 with COVID-19, enrolled during active disease. CDR3 in DNA: TGCGCCAGCAGCAGGGACAGCTTTAGCAATCAGCCCCAGCATTTT. Translated, it gives CASSRDSFSNQPQHF.